These 25 T cell receptor beta chains were sequenced from one sample in a study of breast tumors, draining lymph nodes, adjacent tissues. TCRdb re-called the multiplex PCR reads through MiXCR, storing one row per CDR3 protein. The profile covers some 230,000 distinct CDR3 sequences, with under 40% appearing a single time and roughly 3.5% taken by the ten largest. Breast cancer patients provided tissue from their axillary draining lymph nodes. The sample consisted of axillary lymph node tissue. All receptors derive from a female donor with breast cancer. Some clones in this sample may be carry-over from other donors' samples.

Many counts were recorded for this clonotype. The rearrangement links TRBV11-2 to TRBJ2-7, with 9 positions matching TRBD1. Germline V gives CDR1 SGHAT, CDR2 FQNNGV. CDR3 length: 15 amino acids. Germline trimming cut 0 bases from V and 5 bases from J; bases unmatched to any gene: 5. The CDR3 spells CASSLEGDRANEQYF. The CDR3 coding sequence is TGTGCCAGCAGCTTAGAAGGGGACAGGGCAAACGAGCAGTACTTC.

Only one count was recorded for this clonotype. The V and J genes are TRBV18 and TRBJ1-4, with D perhaps TRBD1 (6 bases). The V end was cut by 5 bases, the J end by 0 bases, with 10 bases between. Germline values: CDR1 KGHSH, CDR2 LQKENI. CDR3 length equals 15 residues. The CDR3 coding sequence is TGTGCCAGCTCAAGGACAGCTTCAACTAATGAAAAACTGTTTTTT. Protein: CASSRTASTNEKLFF.

This clonotype appeared a few times. The chain has TRBV6-5 and TRBJ1-2, with TRBD1 identical over 7 bases. Germline V CDR1 and CDR2: MNHEY, SVGAGI. The CDR3 covers 12 residues. Germline trimming cut 5 bases from V and 8 bases from J; bases unmatched to any gene: 5. The CDR3 DNA follows: TGTGCCAGCAGTCCCGGGACAGCGGGCTACACCTTC. Translated: CASSPGTAGYTF.

This clonotype came up many times. The V and J genes are TRBV20-1 and TRBJ2-1; perhaps TRBD2 as D (5 bases). The CDR3 is 13 amino acids. Germline CDR1 is DFQATT and CDR2 is SNEGSKA (reference sequence). V was shortened by 0 bases and J by 13 bases, with 16 bases between the two germline ends. The CDR3 protein is CSARDPQRYLQFF. In DNA, the CDR3 is TGCAGTGCTAGAGATCCCCAGCGGTACCTCCAGTTCTTC.

There are many counts of this clonotype. The chain links TRBV7-2 to TRBJ1-2, with D possibly matching TRBD1 (5 bases). Germline assignment: CDR1 SGHTA and CDR2 FQGNSA. CDR3 size: 14 residues. V was cut by 0 bases and J by 2 bases, with 7 bases left in between. The CDR3 sequence: CASSLAGQNYGYTF. In DNA, the CDR3 is TGTGCCAGCAGCTTAGCGGGGCAAAACTATGGCTACACCTTC.

The chain links TRBV20-1 to TRBJ1-2; D remains ambiguous. Germline CDR1 is DFQATT and CDR2 is SNEGSKA (reference sequence). CDR3 length: 11 residues. The V end was cut by 5 bases, the J end by 5 bases, with 9 bases between. Here the CDR3 DNA reads TGCAGTGCTGGGTCAGTATATGGCTACACCTTC. Translated, it gives CSAGSVYGYTF.

This clonotype has at least ten counts. The chain recombines TRBV5-8 with TRBJ2-5; D gene unclear. V lost 2 bases and J lost 2, with 1 base in between. The CDR3 spans 11 residues. From germline, CDR1 is SGHTS and CDR2 YDEGEE. DNA of the CDR3: TGTGCCAGCAGCTTTCAAGAGACCCAGTACTTC. This encodes CASSFQETQYF. Drawing the rest from reference TRBV5-8 and TRBJ2-5, the complete variable domain is EAGVTQSPTHLIKTRGQQATLRCSPISGHTSVYWYQQALGLGLQFLLWYDEGEERNRGNFPPRFSGRQFPNYSSELNVNALELEDSALYLCASSFQETQYFGPGTRLLVL.

On this clonotype itself: Possible read error: a much larger clone is one base away. V usage is TRBV20-1 and J usage is TRBJ2-3, with 8 bases identical to TRBD2. V was clipped by 6 bases and J by 6 bases; unmatched bases: 8. The CDR3 is 13 amino acids. CDR1 is DFQATT, CDR2 SNEGSKA, per germline (reference sequence). CDR3 in DNA: TGCAGTGCAGGGACTAGGGGTTTGGATACGCAGTATTTT. Translating it yields CSAGTRGLDTQYF.

A few counts support this clonotype. This may be a read error, as it is one base from a much larger clone. This chain uses TRBV11-2 with TRBJ2-7; TRBD1 aligns across 8 bases. The CDR3 totals 14 residues. Per germline, CDR1 SGHAT and CDR2 FQNNGV. Trimming cost V 2 bases and J 2 bases; bases outside gene matches: 2. For the CDR3, the DNA is TGTGCCAGCAGCTTAACAGGGGGAGCCTACGAGCAGTACTTC. Protein: CASSLTGGAYEQYF.

Comments on this clonotype: This clone may be a read error of a much larger clone one base away. J is TRBJ1-3 and V is TRBV20-1, with D possibly being TRBD1 (5 bases). In germline, CDR1 is DFQATT, CDR2 SNEGSKA (reference sequence). The CDR3 is made up of 16 amino acids. The CDR3: CSARDAMGPSGNAIYF. The CDR3 nucleotides read TGCAGTGCTAGAGATGCTATGGGGCCCTCTGGAAACGCCATATATTTT.

This clonotype was seen just once. With a much larger clone just one base away, this may be a read error. V usage is TRBV7-2 and J usage is TRBJ2-1, with 13 nucleotides matching TRBD2. The CDR3 extends over 18 amino acids. Looked up from germline, CDR1 is SGHTA and CDR2 is FQGNSA. The CDR3 region is CASSLAIGLAGVYDEQFF. CDR3 DNA sequence: TGTGCCAGCAGCTTGGCCATCGGACTAGCGGGAGTCTACGATGAGCAGTTCTTC.

The rearrangement uses TRBV19 and TRBJ1-5, with D perhaps TRBD1 (5 bases). V dropped 3 bases and J dropped 5 bases, with 20 bases sitting between them. The CDR3 totals 17 residues. Germline V gives CDR1 LNHDA, CDR2 SQIVND (reference sequence). The DNA for the CDR3 is TGTGCCAGTAGTATTCGACGGGGAGCGACAGCCTATCAGCCCCAGCATTTT. This gives the protein CASSIRRGATAYQPQHF.

This clonotype was observed many times. The J gene is TRBJ2-7, the V gene TRBV29-1, with D possibly matching TRBD1 (6 bases). Trimming took off 5 bases at V and 0 bases at J, with 8 bases between the two ends. Looked up from germline, CDR1 is SQVTM and CDR2 is ANQGSEA. This CDR3 has 12 residues. The CDR3 loop is CSVRDTSYEQYF. The CDR3 coding sequence is TGCAGCGTTCGGGACACCTCCTACGAGCAGTACTTC.

This clonotype was recorded at least ten times. J is TRBJ1-2 and V is TRBV18; 9 bases match TRBD1. Losses at the gene ends were 5 bases for V and 5 bases for J; bases not matched to a gene: 9. The germline gives CDR1 KGHSH, CDR2 LQKENI. The CDR3 is 15 amino acids. CDR3 bases: TGTGCCAGCTCAGACACGGGACAGGGCCCTTATGGCTACACCTTC. Protein product: CASSDTGQGPYGYTF.

This clonotype was detected many times. The chain's CDR3 is CASSWDREETQYF. The CDR3 DNA follows: TGTGCCAGCAGTTGGGACAGAGAAGAGACCCAGTACTTC. The V call is TRBV7-3, the J call TRBJ2-5; TRBD1 aligns across 7 bases. Germline CDR1 is SGHTA and CDR2 is FQGTGA. The V and J ends lost 6 bases and 3 bases, in that order; junction bases with no gene match: 4. This CDR3 spans 13 amino acids.

The chain joins TRBV6-6 to TRBJ1-5; 9 positions match TRBD1. V dropped 5 bases and J dropped 3; count of bases not matched to a gene: 11. Looked up from germline, CDR1 is MNHNY and CDR2 is SVGAGI (reference sequence). This CDR3 contains 17 residues. The CDR3 DNA follows: TGTGCCAGCAGTGGTCGGGGACAGGGTGCCACCAATCAGCCCCAGCATTTT. It codes for CASSGRGQGATNQPQHF.

A single count supports this clonotype. V is TRBV29-1 and J is TRBJ2-3; 11 bases line up with TRBD2. Per germline, CDR1 SQVTM and CDR2 ANQGSEA. V dropped 7 bases and J dropped 5; count of bases not matched to a gene: 11. This CDR3 contains 15 residues. CDR3 protein: CSASRLAGGRDTQYF. The CDR3 DNA is TGCAGCGCCAGCAGATTAGCGGGGGGGCGAGATACGCAGTATTTT.

Points on this clonotype: The junction does not match germline at one end; this may be a read error. This chain connects TRBV18 to TRBJ2-7, with a weak D call TRBD1 (6 bases). The germline V gene encodes CDR1 KGHSH and CDR2 LQKENI. CDR3 length equals 13 residues. CDR3 loop: CASSTGQIYGQYF. The DNA for the CDR3 is TGTGCCAGCTCAACCGGACAGATCTACGGGCAGTACTTC.

V gene TRBV5-1 combines with J gene TRBJ1-6, with 10 bases that match TRBD1. CDR3 length equals 12 residues. V gave up 4 bases and J gave up 13 bases; unmatched junction bases: 2. The germline gives CDR1 SGHRS, CDR2 YFSETQ. CDR3 region: CASSPDRGPLHF. The DNA for the CDR3 is TGCGCCAGCAGCCCGGACAGGGGGCCCCTCCACTTT.

This clonotype was seen just once. Compared with germline, one end of the junction differs, possibly owing to a read error. The chain combines TRBV20-1 with TRBJ2-1, with unresolved D. Germline CDR1 DFQATT, CDR2 SNEGSKA (reference sequence). The CDR3 covers 11 residues. The CDR3 protein is CSARPFNEQSF. The CDR3 DNA reads TGCAGTGCTAGGCCCTTCAATGAGCAGTCCTTC.

This clonotype was seen many times. This chain connects TRBV30 to TRBJ1-2; D perhaps matches TRBD1 (5 bases). The CDR3 runs to 13 residues. CDR1 and CDR2 (germline): GTSNPN, SVGIG (reference sequence). The V end was cut by 0 bases, the J end by 4 bases, with 9 bases between. The CDR3, as DNA: TGTGCCTGGAGTGTAGCGGGGGTCTATGGCTACACCTTC. It yields the protein CAWSVAGVYGYTF.

This sequence joins TRBV18 and TRBJ2-2, with no clear D. CDR1 is KGHSH, CDR2 LQKENI, per germline. Trimming stripped 2 bases from V and 1 base from J, with 8 bases between. This CDR3 has 15 residues. The CDR3 DNA sequence: TGTGCCAGCTCACCAGAGCGTCAGAACACCGGGGAGCTGTTTTTT. As protein: CASSPERQNTGELFF.

This clonotype was counted at least ten times. The J gene is TRBJ2-3, the V gene TRBV20-1; a possible D gene is TRBD2 (6 bases). CDR1 and CDR2 from the germline V gene are DFQATT and SNEGSKA (reference sequence). CDR3 length equals 12 residues. Trimming pared 3 bases from V and 4 bases from J, leaving 8 bases between. The CDR3: CSASGGPDTQYF. The CDR3 nucleotides read TGCAGTGCTAGCGGGGGTCCAGATACGCAGTATTTT.

Comment on this clonotype: Sequence at one end of the junction differs from germline and may be a read error. The genes are TRBV7-2 and TRBJ1-4, with 9 positions matching TRBD1. CDR3 length: 14 amino acids. Germline V gives CDR1 SGHTA, CDR2 FQGNSA. The CDR3 loop is CASSPGTGYEKLLF. CDR3 nucleotides: TGTGCCAGCAGCCCAGGGACAGGGTATGAAAAACTGCTTTTT.

Regarding this clonotype: One base away lies a much larger clone, so this may be a sequencing read error. This rearrangement joins TRBV20-1 to TRBJ1-2; TRBD1 is a possible D gene (5 bases). The CDR3 is 15 amino acids. The V end was cut by 5 bases, the J end by 4 bases, with 20 bases between. In germline, CDR1 is DFQATT, CDR2 SNEGSKA (reference sequence). This CDR3 reads CSAPELRSGPYGYTF. The CDR3, as DNA: TGCAGTGCTCCAGAGCTCAGGTCAGGGCCCTATGGCTACACCTTC.